This T cell receptor beta chain is drawn from a study of cytomegalovirus exposure and HLA in healthy donors. General study points: In a later analysis, CMV-associated beta chains were mostly HLA-associated, it appeared. In all likelihood, a cluster of highly shared sequence variants was a sequencing artifact. TCR beta V- and J-gene trimming, according to a later analysis, was linked to a missense DCLRE1C variant.

This clone was detected only a few times. Its antigen is currently unknown. V lost 1 base to trimming and J lost 3 bases, with 12 bases between them. CDR3 size: 15 residues. The germline CDR1 and CDR2 sequences are LNHDA and SQIVND (reference sequence). The study ran its PCR with 60 Vbeta and 13 Jbeta primers. Per the authors' pipeline: Roughly 11 million shared chains were among the roughly 80 million unique TCR beta chains that a later analysis counted. Assay used: immunoSEQ multiplex PCR; TCRdb lists only in-frame clones, some missing. V, J and clone size derive from that table, while D and trimming were established from the DNA sequence. The sample contains about 150,000 clones, over 60% of which appear only once.

This sequence originates from a male donor in good health and CMV-seronegative. The sequencing sample was made of PBMCs. The rearrangement joins TRBV19 to TRBJ1-1, with no clear D. The CDR3 spells CASSIGSGGDTEAFF. The CDR3 DNA reads TGTGCCAGTAGTATAGGCTCCGGAGGCGACACTGAAGCTTTCTTT.